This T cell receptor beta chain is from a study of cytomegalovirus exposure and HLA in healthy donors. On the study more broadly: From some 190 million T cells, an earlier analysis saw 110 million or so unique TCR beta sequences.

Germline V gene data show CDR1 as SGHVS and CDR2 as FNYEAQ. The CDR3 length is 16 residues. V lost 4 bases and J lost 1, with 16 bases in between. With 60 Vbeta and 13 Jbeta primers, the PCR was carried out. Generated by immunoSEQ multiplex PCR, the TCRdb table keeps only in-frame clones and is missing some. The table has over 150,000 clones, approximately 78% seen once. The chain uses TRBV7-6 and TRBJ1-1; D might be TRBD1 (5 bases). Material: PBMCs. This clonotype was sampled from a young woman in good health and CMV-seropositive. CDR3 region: CASSSPIRGKNTEAFF. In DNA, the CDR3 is TGTGCCAGCAGCTCCCCTATTAGGGGAAAGAACACTGAAGCTTTCTTT.